The clone carrying this TCR beta chain was detected ten times or more. This CDR3 contains 14 residues. V gave up 6 bases and J gave up 3 bases, with 15 bases separating them. From RNA transcripts, TCR beta CDR3 regions were amplified. The TCR CDR3 first-round RT-PCR relied on the HTBI primer set. TCRdb used MiXCR to reprocess the multiplex PCR reads, holding one entry per CDR3 protein. The sample carries roughly 700,000 distinct CDR3 sequences, 11% to 15% recorded once. This entry belongs to a study of T cells in Graves' hyperthyroidism and ophthalmopathy. Hyperthyroidism of Graves' type that showed no ophthalmopathy progression within 18 months was stable.

The chain employs TRBV12-3 or TRBV12-4 and TRBJ2-7; D may correspond to TRBD1 or TRBD2 (5 bases each). The sequence was obtained from a woman under 30 with Graves' hyperthyroidism. Sequenced input: blood. The CDR3 sequence is CASSGTESFYEQYF. The CDR3 bases are TGTGCCAGCAGCGGGACCGAGAGCTTCTACGAGCAGTACTTC.